The 21 T cell receptor beta chains below were found in one sample sequenced in a study of breast tumors, draining lymph nodes, adjacent tissues. TCRdb called the multiplex PCR reads again in MiXCR, with one record for every CDR3 protein. The profile covers 45,000 to 65,000 distinct CDR3 sequences, with roughly 40% appearing a single time and about 11% taken by the ten largest. What was sequenced was breast tumor tissue. The receptor set was obtained from a female donor with breast cancer. Some clones in this sample may be carry-over from other donors' samples.

This chain uses TRBV2 with TRBJ2-5; D may be TRBD2 (6 bases). The V end was cut by 5 bases, the J end by 4 bases, with 14 bases between. This CDR3 region has 14 residues. Germline V gene data show CDR1 as SNHLY and CDR2 as FYNNEI. CDR3 protein: CASSLEEAGETQYF. The CDR3, as DNA: TGTGCCAGCAGTCTGGAAGAAGCGGGAGAGACCCAGTACTTC.

This clonotype is medium-sized. V gene TRBV5-1 combines with J gene TRBJ2-7; a weak D match, TRBD2 (5 bases). CDR1 and CDR2 (germline): SGHRS, YFSETQ. CDR3 length: 14 residues. Trimming took off 1 base at V and 4 bases at J, with 12 bases between the two ends. CDR3 coding DNA: TGCGCCAGCAGCTTGAGAGCTGAGGGTTACGAGCAGTACTTC. It translates to CASSLRAEGYEQYF.

About this clonotype: The conserved closing phenylalanine or tryptophan is absent in this CDR3, likely reflecting a read error. V usage is TRBV10-3 and J usage is TRBJ1-5; weak D call: TRBD1 (5 bases). Germline CDR1 ENHRY, CDR2 SYGVKD. This CDR3 region has 13 residues. The CDR3 nucleotides are TGTGCCGTCAGGGAAGATAGCAATCAGCCCCAGCATATT. Amino acid sequence: CAVREDSNQPQHI.

The chain employs TRBV20-1 and TRBJ1-6; TRBD1 aligns across 9 bases. The V gene end was trimmed by 5 bases and the J gene end by 7 bases; junction bases not matched to a gene: 3. The CDR3 sequence is 13 residues long. Germline V gene lookup returns CDR1 DFQATT and CDR2 SNEGSKA (reference sequence). The CDR3 bases are TGCAGTGCTGAGACAGGGGGAAATTCACCCCTCCACTTT. Amino acid sequence: CSAETGGNSPLHF.

This clonotype occurred a few times. Given a much more abundant clone one base away, this may be a read error. This chain connects TRBV10-3 to TRBJ2-2; unclear D gene. The CDR3 is made up of 15 amino acids. CDR1 ENHRY and CDR2 SYGVKD come from the germline V gene. V was clipped by 10 bases and J by 6 bases, with 21 bases between them. This CDR3 reads CASSPFKGNAGELFF. CDR3 nucleotides: TGTGCCAGCTCACCATTCAAGGGAAACGCCGGGGAGCTGTTTTTT.

This clonotype was seen ten or more times. This chain links TRBV27 with TRBJ2-1; 13 nucleotides match TRBD2. Germline V CDR1 and CDR2: MNHEY, SMNVEV (reference sequence). Unmatched junction bases numbered 3, after V lost 3 bases and J lost 7 bases. The CDR3 has 15 amino acids. In DNA, the CDR3 is TGTGCCAGCAGTTTGGGACTAGCGGGACTTAATGAGCAGTTCTTC. Encoded protein: CASSLGLAGLNEQFF.

This clonotype showed up many times. In DNA, the CDR3 is TGCGCCAGCAGCTTGCAGGGACAGGGGGCTTACAATGAGCAGTTCTTC. This codes for CASSLQGQGAYNEQFF. The chain links TRBV5-1 to TRBJ2-1, with TRBD1 identical over 12 bases. Germline CDR1 is SGHRS and CDR2 is YFSETQ. This CDR3 contains 16 residues. The V gene end was trimmed by 1 base and the J gene end by 4 bases; junction bases not matched to a gene: 3.

Note on this clonotype: The junction departs from germline at one end; a sequencing error may be responsible. This sequence joins TRBV5-8 and TRBJ1-1; possibly TRBD1 for D (6 bases). The CDR3 is 12 amino acids. Germline CDR1 SGHTS, CDR2 YDEGEE. CDR3 sequence (DNA): TGTGCCAGCAGCTTAGGGAACAGACAGGCTTCCTTT. This gives the protein CASSLGNRQASF.

The rearrangement links TRBV5-4 to TRBJ1-1; possible D gene TRBD1, 6 bases. Germline V gene sequence: CDR1 SGHNT, CDR2 YYREEE (reference sequence). This CDR3 region has 14 residues. The V end was cut by 5 bases, the J end by 2 bases, with 13 bases between. Here the CDR3 reads CASRAGRGNTEAFF. In DNA form, the CDR3 reads TGTGCCAGCAGGGCCGGCAGGGGCAACACTGAAGCTTTCTTT.

Many counts were recorded for this clonotype. The chain joins TRBV10-3 to TRBJ2-1, with D possibly being TRBD1 (6 bases). This CDR3 spans 18 amino acids. Trimming removed 0 bases at V and 6 bases at J, with 21 bases between. Germline CDR1 is ENHRY and CDR2 is SYGVKD. Here the CDR3 reads CAISESISRSKGGNEQFF. The CDR3 DNA reads TGTGCCATCAGTGAGTCGATTAGCCGCTCAAAAGGGGGCAATGAGCAGTTCTTC.

In this sample, this clonotype turned up many times. This chain links TRBV6-5 with TRBJ1-1; TRBD1 matches 7 bases. CDR1 is MNHEY and CDR2 is SVGAGI in the germline V gene. V shed 5 bases and J 1 base; nucleotides not matched to a gene: 4. The CDR3 loop spans 14 amino acids. The CDR3 reads CASSRGGTNTEAFF. DNA of the CDR3: TGTGCCAGCAGTCGAGGGGGCACGAACACTGAAGCTTTCTTT.

In its sample, this clonotype was seen many times. The chain recombines TRBV20-1 with TRBJ1-6; no clear D gene. The length of the CDR3 is 15 residues. The V and J ends lost 3 bases and 13 bases respectively, with 22 bases between them. CDR1 is DFQATT and CDR2 is SNEGSKA in the germline V gene (reference sequence). The CDR3 region is CSARIHGRWTSPLHF. The CDR3 region has the DNA TGCAGTGCTAGGATTCATGGCCGGTGGACTTCCCCCCTCCACTTT.

Only one count was recorded for this clonotype. The V call is TRBV20-1, the J call TRBJ2-5; D unclear. Germline V lookup: CDR1 DFQATT, CDR2 SNEGSKA (reference sequence). The CDR3 consists of 13 residues. The ends were cut back, 5 bases at V and 9 bases at J, with 19 bases in the middle. CDR3 residues: CSAWSRGNQPQYF. CDR3 nucleotide sequence: TGCAGTGCTTGGAGCCGTGGCAATCAGCCCCAGTACTTC.

This clonotype was seen many times. The chain links TRBV9 to TRBJ2-3; a possible D gene is TRBD2 (6 bases). The CDR3 totals 14 residues. Trimming removed 9 bases from V and 0 bases from J, with 14 bases in between. CDR1 and CDR2 from the germline V gene are SGDLS and YYNGEE. CDR3 DNA: TGTGCCACCGGATTAGCGGCTAGCACAGATACGCAGTATTTT. Its protein product is CATGLAASTDTQYF.

About this clonotype itself: A read error is possible here, since a much larger clone lies one base away. The genes are TRBV6-2 or TRBV6-3 and TRBJ2-5; D tentatively reads TRBD1 or TRBD2 (5 bases each). Germline CDR1 and CDR2: MNHEY and SVGEGT. The CDR3 length is 15 residues. Trimming left V 6 bases short and J 4 bases short, with 18 bases between. The DNA of the CDR3 is TGTGCCAGCAGCGGGGCCCCGAGGGTTGGAGAGACCCAGTACTTC. Translated: CASSGAPRVGETQYF.

The chain employs TRBV2 and TRBJ1-1, with D possibly matching TRBD1 (5 bases). Germline loops: CDR1 SNHLY, CDR2 FYNNEI. The CDR3 is 13 amino acids. V shed 4 bases and J shed 5 bases, with 11 bases lying between them. The CDR3 nucleotides are TGTGCCAGCAGTGGGGGCGTGGGGACTGAAGCTTTCTTT. This translates into CASSGGVGTEAFF.

This clonotype was picked up many times. This chain connects TRBV2 to TRBJ1-2; 7 bases line up with TRBD1. Germline V gives CDR1 SNHLY, CDR2 FYNNEI. Unmatched junction bases numbered 4, after V lost 4 bases and J lost 8 bases. The CDR3 runs 12 residues. The CDR3 reads CASSGQGVGYTF. CDR3 DNA: TGTGCCAGCAGTGGACAGGGAGTCGGCTACACCTTC.

V is TRBV24-1 and J is TRBJ1-2; 7 positions agree with TRBD1. The germline CDR1 and CDR2 sequences are KGHDR and SFDVKD. With 3 bases clipped from V and 4 bases from J, the junction kept 4 bases outside the gene matches. This CDR3 comprises 14 residues. In nucleotides, the CDR3 is TGTGCCACCAGTGATATGGACAGGATCTATGGCTACACCTTC. It codes for CATSDMDRIYGYTF.

This clonotype was seen more than once but under ten times. The V call is TRBV6-2 or TRBV6-3, the J call TRBJ2-4, with 13 bases fitting TRBD2. CDR3 length: 17 amino acids. After removal of 6 bases from V and 3 bases from J, the junction contained 8 bases not matched to a gene. Germline V gene sequence: CDR1 MNHEY, CDR2 SVGEGT. CDR3 amino acids: CASSPGLAGVGKNIQYF. CDR3 nucleotides: TGTGCCAGCAGCCCCGGACTAGCGGGAGTTGGCAAAAACATTCAGTACTTC.

Points on this clonotype: Since a much larger clone is just one base distant, this may be a read error. The genes are TRBV27 and TRBJ1-2; possibly TRBD1 for D (5 bases). V lost 5 bases and J lost 6, with 13 bases in between. The CDR3 runs to 13 residues. Germline CDR1 reads MNHEY; CDR2 reads SMNVEV (reference sequence). The CDR3 is CASSRKTEDGYTF. The CDR3 DNA is TGTGCCAGCAGTCGTAAGACAGAGGATGGCTACACCTTC.

This clonotype was counted many times. The V and J genes are TRBV19 and TRBJ2-6, with TRBD1 identical over 7 bases. Per germline, CDR1 LNHDA and CDR2 SQIVND (reference sequence). The CDR3 extends over 17 amino acids. V shed 7 bases and J 0 bases; nucleotides not matched to a gene: 9. The CDR3 sequence is CASKAGTVFSGANVLTF. The CDR3 coding sequence is TGTGCCAGTAAAGCCGGGACAGTGTTCTCTGGGGCCAACGTCCTGACTTTC.